The present entry profiles one T cell receptor beta chain with its context. The antigen is not known. The data originate from a study of CD8+ T cells in alopecia areata. Whole-study results and caveats: Lesional scalp displayed greater clonality than normal scalp, most notably in alopecia totalis/universalis.

cDNA serving as the sequencing template came from extracted, reverse transcribed RNA. Sequencing was performed with immunoSEQ multiplex PCR; in TCRdb, only in-frame clones are kept and a portion is missing. The sample has 200,000 to 250,000 clones, more than 45% seen once. Germline-derived CDR1 and CDR2 are SQVTM and ANQGSEA. The V end was cut by 1 base, the J end by 4 bases, with 10 bases between. CDR3 size: 13 residues. Starting from PBMCs, sorting isolated CD4+ and CD8+ T cells. This sequence was found in a human donor with alopecia areata. The chain carries TRBV29-1 and TRBJ1-1; D is uncertain. The starting material was CD4+ T cells sorted from blood, obtained at week 0. Here the CDR3 DNA reads TGCAGCGTTGAAGTGTTAAGTGGCACTGAAGCTTTCTTT. It codes for CSVEVLSGTEAFF.